Listed below are T cell receptor beta chains from one sample, sequenced in a study of blood T cell repertoires in COVID-19. Assay used: immunoSEQ multiplex PCR; TCRdb lists only in-frame clones, some missing. The profile covers about 240,000 clones, with about 80% appearing a single time and roughly 9.6% taken by the ten largest. Sequenced sample: peripheral blood. The receptors come from a woman over 75 with acute or convalescent COVID-19. CDR3s include the opening cysteine and the closing phenylalanine or tryptophan. The order of the fields is J gene, clone size, D gene, V gene, CDR3 DNA, CDR3 protein. D genes are given only for firm matches. Clone sizes are given selectively: once, few, many, or a class where the clone is expanded.

J gene: TRBJ2-2; clone size: -; D gene: -; V gene: TRBV27; CDR3 DNA: TGTGCCAGCCGGGCGGGGCGAACCGGGGAGCTGTTTTTT; CDR3 protein: CASRAGRTGELFF
J gene: TRBJ1-6; clone size: -; D gene: TRBD1; V gene: TRBV2; CDR3 DNA: TGTGCCAGCAGTCTGGACAGGGGTCTTTCACCCCTCCACTTT; CDR3 protein: CASSLDRGLSPLHF
J gene: TRBJ2-7; clone size: -; D gene: TRBD2; V gene: TRBV3-1/TRBV3-2; CDR3 DNA: TGTGCCAGCAGCCAAGGGAGACTAGCGGGGGCCTACGAGCAGTACTTC; CDR3 protein: CASSQGRLAGAYEQYF
J gene: TRBJ1-6; clone size: -; D gene: -; V gene: TRBV19; CDR3 DNA: TGTGCCAGTAGGGCCGGGGGTAATTCACCCCTCCACTTT; CDR3 protein: CASRAGGNSPLHF
J gene: TRBJ2-1; clone size: -; D gene: TRBD1; V gene: TRBV28; CDR3 DNA: TGTGCCAGCAGACTAGGGACAGGGGCCCTTCTCGCCTACAATGAGCAGTTCTTC; CDR3 protein: CASRLGTGALLAYNEQFF
J gene: TRBJ1-1; clone size: once; D gene: TRBD1; V gene: TRBV9; CDR3 DNA: TGTGCCAGCAGCGCCCGGGACAGGGCCGAAGCTTTCTTT; CDR3 protein: CASSARDRAEAFF
J gene: TRBJ2-2; clone size: -; D gene: TRBD1; V gene: TRBV27; CDR3 DNA: TGTGCCAGCAGGAGGGACAGGGGGACCGGGGAGCTGTTTTTT; CDR3 protein: CASRRDRGTGELFF
J gene: TRBJ2-6; clone size: -; D gene: -; V gene: TRBV30; CDR3 DNA: TGTGCCTGGCGAAGCGGGCGCTCTGGGGCCAACGTCCTGACTTTC; CDR3 protein: CAWRSGRSGANVLTF
J gene: TRBJ2-7; clone size: few; D gene: -; V gene: TRBV12-3/TRBV12-4; CDR3 DNA: TGTGCCAGCAGTTCAAGACAGAGAGGCGAGCAGTACTTC; CDR3 protein: CASSSRQRGEQYF
J gene: TRBJ1-1; clone size: -; D gene: -; V gene: TRBV28; CDR3 DNA: TGTGCCAGCAGTTTTGAGGGAGTAATGAACACTGAAGCTTTCTTT; CDR3 protein: CASSFEGVMNTEAFF
J gene: TRBJ2-7; clone size: many; D gene: TRBD2; V gene: TRBV6-6; CDR3 DNA: TGTGCCAGCAGCTCGTCGGGGGGTTATTCCTACGAGCAGTACTTC; CDR3 protein: CASSSSGGYSYEQYF
J gene: TRBJ2-7; clone size: -; D gene: TRBD1; V gene: TRBV19; CDR3 DNA: TGTGCCAGTAGTACCCCCGGACAGGGTCGGTACGAGCAGTACTTC; CDR3 protein: CASSTPGQGRYEQYF
J gene: TRBJ2-5; clone size: once; D gene: TRBD2; V gene: TRBV9; CDR3 DNA: TGTGCCAGCAGCGTAGCGGGGGGGGTTCCTGGGACCCAGTACTTC; CDR3 protein: CASSVAGGVPGTQYF
J gene: TRBJ1-5; clone size: -; D gene: TRBD1; V gene: TRBV28; CDR3 DNA: TGTGCCAGCAGTTTAGTACAGGGGGCGACCCCTAATCAGCCCCAGCATTTT; CDR3 protein: CASSLVQGATPNQPQHF
J gene: TRBJ1-1; clone size: -; D gene: TRBD1; V gene: TRBV5-1; CDR3 DNA: TGCGCCAGCAGCACGGGACAGGCTATGAACACTGAAGCTTTCTTT; CDR3 protein: CASSTGQAMNTEAFF
J gene: TRBJ2-2; clone size: once; D gene: -; V gene: TRBV11-2; CDR3 DNA: TGTGCCAGCAGCTTTCGGACAGAGAACACCGGGGAGCTGTTTTTT; CDR3 protein: CASSFRTENTGELFF
J gene: TRBJ1-2; clone size: -; D gene: TRBD1; V gene: TRBV12-3/TRBV12-4; CDR3 DNA: TGTGCCAGCAGGCGCCGGGACAGCTATGGCTACACCTTC; CDR3 protein: CASRRRDSYGYTF
J gene: TRBJ1-3; clone size: few; D gene: -; V gene: TRBV19; CDR3 DNA: TGTGCCAGCCAGCAGGTTTTCTCTGGAAACACCATATATTTT; CDR3 protein: CASQQVFSGNTIYF
J gene: TRBJ1-5; clone size: -; D gene: -; V gene: TRBV2; CDR3 DNA: TGTGCCAGCAGTGAAAGGGGTAGCAATCAGCCCCAGCATTTT; CDR3 protein: CASSERGSNQPQHF
J gene: TRBJ1-1; clone size: -; D gene: TRBD1; V gene: TRBV18; CDR3 DNA: TGTGCCAGCTCACCACCGGACAGGGCAGGCGGCACTGAAGCTTTCTTT; CDR3 protein: CASSPPDRAGGTEAFF